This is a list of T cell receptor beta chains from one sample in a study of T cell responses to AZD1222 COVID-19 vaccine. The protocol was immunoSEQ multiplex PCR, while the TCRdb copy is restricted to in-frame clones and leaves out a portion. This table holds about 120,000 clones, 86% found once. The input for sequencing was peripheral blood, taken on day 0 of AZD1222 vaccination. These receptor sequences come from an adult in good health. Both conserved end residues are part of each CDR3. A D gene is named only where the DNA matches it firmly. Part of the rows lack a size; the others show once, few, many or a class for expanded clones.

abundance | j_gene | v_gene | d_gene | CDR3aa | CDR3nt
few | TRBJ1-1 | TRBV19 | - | CATLSLSGAPEAFF | TGTGCCACTCTATCCTTATCCGGGGCCCCTGAAGCTTTCTTT
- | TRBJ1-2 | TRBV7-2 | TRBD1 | CASSLTGGTDGYTF | TGTGCCAGCAGCTTGACAGGGGGGACGGATGGCTACACCTTC
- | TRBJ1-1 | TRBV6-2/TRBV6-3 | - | CASSYSRLITEAFF | TGTGCCAGCAGTTACTCGCGATTGATCACTGAAGCTTTCTTT
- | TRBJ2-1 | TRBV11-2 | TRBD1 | CASSLGQGATDEQFF | TGTGCCAGCAGCTTAGGCCAGGGGGCTACTGATGAGCAGTTCTTC
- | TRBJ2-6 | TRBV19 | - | CASSRAGLGTQGANVLTF | TGTGCCAGTAGTAGGGCGGGGCTGGGGACGCAAGGGGCCAACGTCCTGACTTTC
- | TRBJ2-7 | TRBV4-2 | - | CASSQTAAAYEQYF | TGTGCCAGCAGCCAGACGGCAGCTGCCTACGAGCAGTACTTC
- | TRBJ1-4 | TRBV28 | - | CASSYQGPIEKLFF | TGTGCCAGCAGTTATCAGGGTCCTATTGAAAAACTGTTTTTT
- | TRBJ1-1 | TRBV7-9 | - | CASRMKNTEAFF | TGTGCCAGCAGGATGAAGAACACTGAAGCTTTCTTT
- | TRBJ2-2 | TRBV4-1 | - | CASSQVGGRGAGELFF | TGCGCCAGCAGCCAAGTAGGTGGGCGGGGCGCCGGGGAGCTGTTTTTT
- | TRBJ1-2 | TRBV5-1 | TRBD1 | CASSGTGNGYTF | TGCGCCAGCAGCGGGACAGGCAATGGCTACACCTTC
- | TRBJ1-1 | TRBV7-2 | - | CASSLGPGAEAFF | TGTGCCAGCAGCTTAGGGCCGGGGGCTGAAGCTTTCTTT
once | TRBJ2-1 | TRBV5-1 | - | CASSPPNSHNEQFF | TGCGCCAGCAGTCCTCCCAACAGCCACAATGAGCAGTTCTTC
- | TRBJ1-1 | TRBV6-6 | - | CASRVQDLSNTEAFF | TGTGCCAGCAGGGTACAGGACCTCTCGAACACTGAAGCTTTCTTT
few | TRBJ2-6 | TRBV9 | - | CASSQGQFGANVLTF | TGTGCCAGCAGCCAGGGCCAATTTGGGGCCAACGTCCTGACTTTC
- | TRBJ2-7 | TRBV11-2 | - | CASSLGQDNEQYF | TGTGCCAGCAGCTTGGGTCAGGATAACGAGCAGTACTTC
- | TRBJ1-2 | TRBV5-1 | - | CASSLETWNYGYTF | TGCGCCAGCAGCTTGGAGACCTGGAACTATGGCTACACCTTC
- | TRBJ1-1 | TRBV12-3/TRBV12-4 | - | CASSFKGDTEAFF | TGTGCCAGCAGTTTCAAAGGGGACACTGAAGCTTTCTTT
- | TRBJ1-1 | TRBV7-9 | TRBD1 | CASSLDGTGEAFF | TGTGCCAGCAGCTTAGATGGGACAGGTGAAGCTTTCTTT
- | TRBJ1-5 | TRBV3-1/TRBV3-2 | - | CASSRGPAGNSNQPQHF | TGTGCCAGCAGCCGGGGGCCCGCAGGGAATAGCAATCAGCCCCAGCATTTT
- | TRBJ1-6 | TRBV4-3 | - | CASRASSSYNSPLHF | TGCGCCAGCCGCGCCTCGAGCTCCTATAATTCACCCCTCCACTTT
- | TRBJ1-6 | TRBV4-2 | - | CASRPLDRTNNSPLHF | TGTGCCAGCAGACCTTTGGACAGAACCAATAATTCACCCCTCCACTTT
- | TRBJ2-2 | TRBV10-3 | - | CAISGSTGGTGELFF | TGTGCCATTAGTGGGTCTACGGGTGGCACCGGGGAGCTGTTTTTT
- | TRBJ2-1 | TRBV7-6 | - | CASSLPNGREQFF | TGTGCCAGCAGCTTACCCAACGGTCGGGAGCAGTTCTTC
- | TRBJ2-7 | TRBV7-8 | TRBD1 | CASRTGTGLYF | TGTGCCAGCAGGACGGGGACAGGTTTATACTTC
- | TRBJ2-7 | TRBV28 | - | CASSFSQQTNYEQYF | TGTGCCAGCAGTTTTAGCCAGCAAACCAACTACGAGCAGTACTTC
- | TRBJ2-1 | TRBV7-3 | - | CASSPGTGLTQFF | TGTGCCAGCAGCCCGGGGACGGGTCTTACGCAGTTCTTC
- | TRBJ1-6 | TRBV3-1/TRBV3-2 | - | CASSQWWDSPLHF | TGTGCCAGCAGCCAATGGTGGGATTCACCCCTCCACTTT
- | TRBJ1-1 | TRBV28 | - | CASSLFPLVPFRGDTEAFF | TGTGCCAGCAGTTTGTTCCCGTTAGTTCCCTTCCGGGGGGACACTGAAGCTTTCTTT
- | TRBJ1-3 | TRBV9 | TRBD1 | CASSPRTGGSGNTIYF | TGTGCCAGCAGCCCGCGGACAGGGGGCTCTGGAAACACCATATATTTT
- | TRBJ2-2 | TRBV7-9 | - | CASSLGSHKEELFF | TGTGCCAGCAGCTTGGGAAGCCACAAAGAGGAGCTGTTTTTT
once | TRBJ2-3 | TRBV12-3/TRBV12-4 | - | CASTLEYTDTQYF | TGTGCCAGCACCTTGGAGTACACAGATACGCAGTATTTT
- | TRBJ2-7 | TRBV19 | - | CASSNTGLEQYF | TGTGCCAGTAGTAATACAGGGCTCGAGCAGTACTTC
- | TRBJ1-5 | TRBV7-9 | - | CASSFVENQPQHF | TGTGCCAGCAGCTTTGTAGAAAATCAGCCCCAGCATTTT
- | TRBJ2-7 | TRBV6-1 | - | CASSDVDRGRQYF | TGTGCCAGCAGTGACGTGGACCGGGGACGGCAGTACTTC
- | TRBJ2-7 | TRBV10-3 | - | CAISDPTGSSYEQYF | TGTGCCATCAGTGACCCAACAGGGAGCTCCTACGAGCAGTACTTC
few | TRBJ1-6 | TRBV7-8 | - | CASSGFGDSPLHF | TGTGCCAGCAGCGGCTTTGGGGATTCACCCCTCCACTTT
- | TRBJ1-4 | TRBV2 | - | CASLFQGGTEKLFF | TGTGCCAGCTTATTCCAGGGAGGGACTGAAAAACTGTTTTTT
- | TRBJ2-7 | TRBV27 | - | CASSLSSYEQYF | TGTGCCAGCAGTTTATCGTCCTACGAGCAGTACTTC
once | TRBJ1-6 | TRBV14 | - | CASSPIRGGSPLHF | TGTGCCAGCAGCCCTATAAGGGGGGGATCACCCCTCCACTTT
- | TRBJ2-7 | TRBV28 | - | CASSSPMLKPSYEQYF | TGTGCCAGCAGTTCCCCAATGTTGAAGCCCTCCTACGAGCAGTACTTC
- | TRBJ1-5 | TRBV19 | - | CASRRDMNQPQHF | TGTGCCAGTAGGAGAGATATGAATCAGCCCCAGCATTTT